This entry describes one TCR beta chain. Clones were sequenced by immunoSEQ multiplex PCR, and TCRdb holds only the in-frame ones, with some missing. Counted here are 450,000 to 600,000 clones, 79% occurring once; the ten biggest clones make up 10% to 15%. These data belong to a study of shared clonotypes between healthy human individuals. The donors were all Caucasian adults (living in Nashville, Tennessee). CDR1 KGHSH and CDR2 LQKENI come from the germline V gene. V shed 2 bases, J shed 7 bases, and the junction held 4 bases outside the gene matches. This CDR3 has 14 amino acids. Sequencing was carried out using PBMCs. The origin of this receptor is a woman aged 40 to 50 in good health. Some clones in this sample may be carry-over from other donors' samples. J is TRBJ2-7 and V is TRBV18, with 11 bases fitting TRBD1. The CDR3 bases are TGTGCCAGCTCACCAGGACAGGGGGCTGAGGAGCAGTACTTC. It encodes CASSPGQGAEEQYF.